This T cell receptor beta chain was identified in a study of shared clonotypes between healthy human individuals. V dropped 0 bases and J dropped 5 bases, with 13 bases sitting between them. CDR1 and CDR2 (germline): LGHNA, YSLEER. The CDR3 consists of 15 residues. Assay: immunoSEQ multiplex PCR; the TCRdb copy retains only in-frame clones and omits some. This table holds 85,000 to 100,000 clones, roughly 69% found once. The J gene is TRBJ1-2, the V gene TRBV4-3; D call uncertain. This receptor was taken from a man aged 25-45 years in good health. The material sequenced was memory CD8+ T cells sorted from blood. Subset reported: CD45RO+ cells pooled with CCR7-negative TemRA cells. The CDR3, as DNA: TGCGCCAGCAGCCAAGACGCGCGGGAAGGATATGGCTACACCTTC. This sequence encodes CASSQDAREGYGYTF.